These T cell receptor beta chains were read from a single sample in a study of blood T cell repertoires in COVID-19. Data came from immunoSEQ multiplex PCR; TCRdb stores just in-frame clones and leaves some out. The sample has 180,000 or so clones, under 80% seen once. Material for sequencing was peripheral blood. The receptors were sampled from a man in his fifties or sixties who had recovered from COVID-19. CDR3s include the opening cysteine and the closing phenylalanine or tryptophan. A D gene is named only where the DNA matches it firmly. A clone size is listed for some rows: how often the clone was seen (once, few, many), or a class if it is expanded.

V gene	clone size	J gene	D gene	CDR3 DNA	CDR3 protein
TRBV4-1	NA	TRBJ2-7	NA	TGCGCCAGCAGCCAAGGGGCTAGCGCAAGCTACGAGCAGTACTTC	CASSQGASASYEQYF
TRBV7-3	NA	TRBJ2-3	NA	TGTGCCAGCAGCTTTGGGGGACTCACAGATACGCAGTATTTT	CASSFGGLTDTQYF
TRBV24-1	NA	TRBJ1-2	TRBD1	TGTGCCACCAGTGGACCGGGACAGGGTTTTGATGGCTACACCTTC	CATSGPGQGFDGYTF
TRBV5-1	NA	TRBJ1-4	NA	TGCGCCAGCAGCTTGGCGGGGGGCGCGGCAACTAATGAAAAACTGTTTTTT	CASSLAGGAATNEKLFF
TRBV5-8	NA	TRBJ2-7	NA	TGTGCCAGCAGCTGGGCGGGCCAACCATCCTACGAGCAGTACTTC	CASSWAGQPSYEQYF
TRBV9	NA	TRBJ1-1	NA	TGTGCCAGCAGCGTAGGGGGAGACACTGAAGCTTTCTTT	CASSVGGDTEAFF
TRBV6-1	NA	TRBJ2-7	TRBD2	TGTGCCAGCAGTGAAGCGCTAGCGGGAGCGGTAAGGTACTCCTACGAGCAGTACTTC	CASSEALAGAVRYSYEQYF
TRBV5-4	many	TRBJ1-2	NA	TGTGCCAGCAGCCTGGATCTAACTAACTATGGCTACACCTTC	CASSLDLTNYGYTF
TRBV20-1	NA	TRBJ2-5	NA	TGCAGTGCTATTGAGTCAACCAGAGCGAACCAAGAGACCCAGTACTTC	CSAIESTRANQETQYF
TRBV4-1	many	TRBJ2-2	TRBD1	TGCGCCAGCAGCCAGGACAGGAGAAACACCGGGGAGCTGTTTTTT	CASSQDRRNTGELFF
TRBV6-5	NA	TRBJ1-4	NA	TGTGCCAGCAGTTACCGGGTGGGGGGAGAAAAACTGTTTTTT	CASSYRVGGEKLFF
TRBV5-4	NA	TRBJ2-1	TRBD2	TGTGCCAGCAGCTTGGGCGGGAGCGGCGATGAGCAGTTCTTC	CASSLGGSGDEQFF
TRBV18	NA	TRBJ1-1	TRBD1	TGTGCCAGCTCACCACGGCAGGGGGTAGGCCAGAACACTGAAGCTTTCTTT	CASSPRQGVGQNTEAFF
TRBV11-2	NA	TRBJ2-7	TRBD2	TGTGCCAGCAGCTTACTAGCGGGAGACTTGTCTGTGGCGCAGTACTTC	CASSLLAGDLSVAQYF
TRBV20-1	few	TRBJ2-1	TRBD2	TGCAGTGCTAGTGCTTGGCGGGAGGGTTACAATGAGCAGTTCTTC	CSASAWREGYNEQFF
TRBV6-5	few	TRBJ2-3	TRBD2	TGTGCCAGCGTTTTCCTAGCGGGTGAAGATACGCAGTATTTT	CASVFLAGEDTQYF
TRBV7-3	NA	TRBJ2-1	NA	TGTGCCAGCAGCTTTACGGGAACCAATGAGCAGTTCTTC	CASSFTGTNEQFF
TRBV3-1/TRBV3-2	NA	TRBJ2-1	NA	TGTGCCAGCAGCCAGAGGCTAGGCCGGGAATACTCCTACAATGAGCAGTTCTTC	CASSQRLGREYSYNEQFF
TRBV30	NA	TRBJ2-4	TRBD2	TGTGCCTGGAGTGGCGGGGGATTTCAGTACTTC	CAWSGGGFQYF
TRBV11-2	NA	TRBJ2-1	TRBD1	TGTGCCAGCAGCGCAACAGGGGCAAGCTCCTACAATGAGCAGTTCTTC	CASSATGASSYNEQFF
TRBV19	NA	TRBJ2-3	NA	TGTGCCAGTATCGACTTACCCACAGATACGCAGTATTTT	CASIDLPTDTQYF
TRBV6-1	few	TRBJ2-3	TRBD2	TGTGCCAGCAGAGTAGCGGGAGGCCTGGCAGATACGCAGTATTTT	CASRVAGGLADTQYF
TRBV6-2/TRBV6-3	NA	TRBJ2-7	NA	TGTGCCAGCAGTTCCCTCTCCTACGAGCAGTACTTC	CASSSLSYEQYF
TRBV2	once	TRBJ2-2	TRBD2	TGTGCCAGTTCTTTTAGCGGGATTTACACCGGGGAGCTGTTTTTT	CASSFSGIYTGELFF